The 4 T cell receptor beta chains below come from one sample, sequenced in a study of T cell clones after liver transplantation. Method: immunoSEQ multiplex PCR; TCRdb's copy keeps in-frame clones and lacks some. The sample records approximately 68,000 clones, 80% being singletons. Sequences were derived from CD4+ T cells from blood, sampled before liver transplant. The source is a human donor who received a liver transplant.

The V gene is TRBV28, the J gene TRBJ1-5; TRBD1 is a possible D gene (5 bases). This CDR3 is 12 amino acids long. The V gene's germline CDR1 is MDHEN and CDR2 SYDVKM. V lost 8 bases to trimming and J lost 6 bases, with 11 bases between them. As DNA, the CDR3 is TGTGCCAGCGAAAGGGGAACTCAGCCCCAGCATTTT. Protein sequence: CASERGTQPQHF.

This chain uses TRBV7-2 with TRBJ2-3; a weak D match, TRBD1 (6 bases). CDR1 is SGHTA, CDR2 FQGNSA, per germline. The CDR3 contains 15 residues. The V end lost 0 bases, the J end lost 5 bases, and 12 bases lay between the germline ends. CDR3 coding DNA: TGTGCCAGCAGCTTAGCCGTGGGGGCGCAAGATACGCAGTATTTT. Protein sequence: CASSLAVGAQDTQYF.

The CDR3 loop is CASGLAASTINEQFF. Written as DNA, the CDR3 is TGCGCCAGCGGACTAGCGGCCAGCACTATAAATGAGCAGTTCTTC. V and J are TRBV5-1 and TRBJ2-1, with 10 nucleotides matching TRBD2. Germline CDR1 reads SGHRS; CDR2 reads YFSETQ. J was trimmed by 7 bases and V by 7 bases; bases with no gene match: 11. CDR3 length: 15 residues.

The rearrangement uses TRBV5-6 and TRBJ2-3; TRBD2 is a possible D gene (5 bases). This CDR3 contains 16 residues. Trimming left V 4 bases short and J 2 bases short, with 17 bases between. Germline CDR1 reads SGHDT; CDR2 reads YYEEEE. Here the CDR3 DNA reads TGTGCCAGCAGCACTTTTAGGACGGGGTTCACAGATACGCAGTATTTT. Protein product: CASSTFRTGFTDTQYF.